The 20 T cell receptor beta chains below all came from one sample that was sequenced in a study of shared clonotypes between healthy human individuals. The table came from immunoSEQ multiplex PCR; TCRdb's copy has only in-frame clones and leaves some out. The sample comprises under 2.5 million clones, less than 95% of which are singletons, and 0.37% rests with the top ten. Input material: naive CD4+ T cells from PBMCs. Subset indicated: CD45RA+ positively selected. The receptors were sampled from a man aged 18 to 30 in good health. Some clones in this sample may be carry-over from other donors' samples.

The chain carries TRBV10-1 and TRBJ2-7; TRBD2 matches at 8 bases. This CDR3 has 16 residues. The junction had 10 bases not matched to a gene; V was cut back by 6 bases and J by 0 bases. Germline V gene data show CDR1 as WNHNN and CDR2 as SYGVQD (reference sequence). The CDR3 DNA sequence: TGCGCCAGCAGGTCCTCTCTAGCGGGTCTCTCCTACGAGCAGTACTTC. It encodes CASRSSLAGLSYEQYF.

The CDR3 sequence is CASSLETSGASYEQYF. Written as DNA, the CDR3 is TGTGCCAGCAGTTTAGAGACTAGCGGCGCATCCTACGAGCAGTACTTC. This chain links TRBV28 with TRBJ2-7, with 9 bases matching TRBD2. Looked up from germline, CDR1 is MDHEN and CDR2 is SYDVKM. J gave up 1 base and V 2 bases, and 6 bases lay outside the gene matches. The CDR3 covers 16 residues.

The V call is TRBV14, the J call TRBJ1-4; D not resolved. CDR1 SGHDN and CDR2 FVKESK come from the germline V gene. Between the trimmed V and J ends, which lost 1 base and 0 bases, there was a span of 18 bases. The CDR3 consists of 19 residues. This CDR3 reads CASSQVRQPGVATNEKLFF. The CDR3 DNA follows: TGTGCCAGCAGCCAAGTTCGGCAGCCGGGTGTAGCAACTAATGAAAAACTGTTTTTT. The full variable domain, with the rest looked up from reference TRBV14 and TRBJ1-4, is EAGVTQFPSHSVIEKGQTVTLRCDPISGHDNLYWYRRVMGKEIKFLLHFVKESKQDESGMPNNRFLAERTGGTYSTLKVQPAELEDSGVYFCASSQVRQPGVATNEKLFFGSGTQLSVL.

The chain has TRBV30 and TRBJ1-1; 7 bases are shared with TRBD1. The trim removed 2 bases at V and 4 bases at J, leaving 7 bases unmatched. The germline V gene encodes CDR1 GTSNPN and CDR2 SVGIG (reference sequence). The CDR3 contains 14 residues. CDR3 sequence (DNA): TGTGCCTGGAGTTTATACAGGGGCGGCACTGAAGCTTTCTTT. It translates to CAWSLYRGGTEAFF.

The CDR3 region is CASSLLYTEAFF. The CDR3 DNA sequence: TGTGCCAGCAGTCTTCTATATACTGAAGCTTTCTTT. The gene calls are TRBV6-6 and TRBJ1-1, with no clear D. Germline CDR1 MNHNY, CDR2 SVGAGI (reference sequence). The V gene lost 5 bases and the J gene lost 5 bases, with 9 bases spanning the gap. The CDR3 covers 12 residues.

The genes are TRBV6-1 and TRBJ2-7; D call uncertain. The CDR3 runs 13 residues. CDR1 and CDR2 from the germline V gene are MNHNS and SASEGT. Trimming pared 4 bases from V and 1 base from J, leaving 8 bases between. Written as DNA, the CDR3 is TGTGCCAGCAGTGTCCAGGAATCCTACGAGCAGTACTTC. The encoded protein is CASSVQESYEQYF.

This rearrangement joins TRBV28 to TRBJ1-2; D unresolved. The CDR3 has 14 amino acids. V shed 2 bases and J shed 4 bases, with 11 bases lying between them. Per germline, CDR1 MDHEN and CDR2 SYDVKM. In DNA form, the CDR3 reads TGTGCCAGCAGTTTACCCCCACAGATCTATGGCTACACCTTC. Translated, it gives CASSLPPQIYGYTF.

In this sample, this clone turned up a few times. The sample carries other DNA sequences with the same CDR3. The chain joins TRBV30 to TRBJ1-2; D is uncertain. Trimming left V 2 bases short and J 2 bases short, with 6 bases between. CDR1 is GTSNPN, CDR2 SVGIG, per germline (reference sequence). There are 12 residues in the CDR3. CDR3 DNA: TGTGCCTGGAGTAGTGGGAACTATGGCTACACCTTC. Protein product: CAWSSGNYGYTF.

The chain has TRBV19 and TRBJ1-1; 9 bases are shared with TRBD1. V was clipped by 6 bases and J by 0 bases; unmatched bases: 8. The CDR3 consists of 16 residues. The germline V gene encodes CDR1 LNHDA and CDR2 SQIVND (reference sequence). The CDR3 sequence: CASRVGQGWMNTEAFF. The CDR3 DNA reads TGTGCCAGTAGGGTCGGACAGGGGTGGATGAACACTGAAGCTTTCTTT.

As for this clone: Different DNA sequences within this sample yield the same CDR3. The chain employs TRBV28 and TRBJ2-4; no clear D. Germline values: CDR1 MDHEN, CDR2 SYDVKM. CDR3 size: 14 residues. Trimming left V 6 bases short and J 0 bases short, with 9 bases between. The CDR3 is CASSLSGAKNIQYF. The CDR3 coding sequence is TGTGCCAGCAGCCTGTCGGGAGCCAAAAACATTCAGTACTTC.

The rearrangement links TRBV6-1 to TRBJ2-7, with D tentatively TRBD1 (5 bases). V lost 2 bases to trimming and J lost 4 bases, with 18 bases between them. This CDR3 comprises 16 residues. Germline assignment: CDR1 MNHNS and CDR2 SASEGT. CDR3: CASSERQKKGGYEQYF. The CDR3 nucleotides are TGTGCCAGCAGTGAAAGACAGAAAAAGGGCGGATACGAGCAGTACTTC.

The chain is built from TRBV7-2 and TRBJ1-3; D not certain. In germline, CDR1 is SGHTA, CDR2 FQGNSA. The CDR3 has 16 amino acids. With 5 bases removed from V and 0 bases from J, the gap between germline ends came to 14 bases. Here the CDR3 DNA reads TGTGCCAGCAGCGTCGGCGGCCTCCACTCTGGAAACACCATATATTTT. It codes for CASSVGGLHSGNTIYF.

The chain uses TRBV2 and TRBJ1-3; D is undetermined. The CDR3 has 16 residues. Trimming took 3 bases from V and 2 from J, leaving 14 bases between them. Germline loops: CDR1 SNHLY, CDR2 FYNNEI. The CDR3 loop reads CASSERSGYAGNTIYF. The CDR3 coding sequence is TGTGCCAGCAGTGAGAGGTCGGGATATGCTGGAAACACCATATATTTT. Together with reference TRBV2 and TRBJ1-3, the CDR3 gives the full variable domain: EPEVTQTPSHQVTQMGQEVILRCVPISNHLYFYWYRQILGQKVEFLVSFYNNEISEKSEIFDDQFSVERPDGSNFTLKIRSTKLEDSAMYFCASSERSGYAGNTIYFGEGSWLTVV.

The rearrangement joins TRBV7-2 to TRBJ1-5, with D possibly matching TRBD1 (6 bases). Germline values: CDR1 SGHTA, CDR2 FQGNSA. Trimming pared 1 base from V and 4 bases from J, leaving 17 bases between. The CDR3 loop spans 17 amino acids. In DNA, the CDR3 is TGTGCCAGCAGCTTAGTTCAGGGACTGGGGGCTAATCAGCCCCAGCATTTT. Translated: CASSLVQGLGANQPQHF.

As concerns this clone: Other DNA sequences in the same sample also yield this CDR3. The chain uses TRBV5-1 and TRBJ1-1; D perhaps matches TRBD1 (6 bases). Germline loops: CDR1 SGHRS, CDR2 YFSETQ. V lost 4 bases, J lost 5 bases, and 12 bases lay in between. This CDR3 contains 13 residues. CDR3 in amino acids: CASSPGHQTEAFF. Written as DNA, the CDR3 is TGCGCCAGCAGCCCGGGACATCAAACTGAAGCTTTCTTT. The whole variable domain, remainder taken from reference TRBV5-1 and TRBJ1-1, is KAGVTQTPRYLIKTRGQQVTLSCSPISGHRSVSWYQQTPGQGLQFLFEYFSETQRNKGNFPGRFSGRQFSNSRSEMNVSTLELGDSALYLCASSPGHQTEAFFGQGTRLTVV.

V usage is TRBV11-2 and J usage is TRBJ2-3; D remains unclear. V lost 5 bases to trimming and J lost 4 bases, with 7 bases between them. This CDR3 region has 12 residues. Looked up from germline, CDR1 is SGHAT and CDR2 is FQNNGV. CDR3 nucleotide sequence: TGTGCCAGCAGCAACCCCCCAGATACGCAGTATTTT. It yields the protein CASSNPPDTQYF. Complete variable domain (other parts from reference TRBV11-2 and TRBJ2-3): EAGVAQSPRYKIIEKRQSVAFWCNPISGHATLYWYQQILGQGPKLLIQFQNNGVVDDSQLPKDRFSAERLKGVDSTLKIQPAKLEDSAVYLCASSNPPDTQYFGPGTRLTVL.

The chain links TRBV23-1 to TRBJ2-1, with 7 bases identical to TRBD1. TRBV23-1 is reported as an ORF; its role is uncertain. The CDR3 length is 16 residues. Germline trimming cut 4 bases from V and 0 bases from J; bases unmatched to any gene: 6. The CDR3 reads CASSRRQGNSYNEQFF. As DNA, the CDR3 is TGCGCCAGCAGTCGAAGACAGGGTAACTCCTACAATGAGCAGTTCTTC.

Worth noting for this clone: The sample carries other DNA sequences with the same CDR3. The gene calls are TRBV7-2 and TRBJ2-7, with D tentatively TRBD1 (6 bases). Trimming stripped 1 base from V and 1 base from J, with 11 bases between. CDR1 SGHTA and CDR2 FQGNSA come from the germline V gene. The CDR3 extends over 15 amino acids. Here the CDR3 reads CASSLGRGKSYEQYF. The CDR3 coding sequence is TGTGCCAGCAGCTTAGGCAGGGGCAAATCCTACGAGCAGTACTTC.

The chain employs TRBV2 and TRBJ2-7; D might be TRBD2 (6 bases). V was clipped by 6 bases and J by 7 bases, with 22 bases between them. The CDR3 runs 15 residues. Germline loops: CDR1 SNHLY, CDR2 FYNNEI. The chain's CDR3 is CASRGGTGRIGEQYF. The CDR3, as DNA: TGTGCCAGCAGGGGGGGAACAGGCCGAATCGGGGAGCAGTACTTC.

The J gene is TRBJ1-5, the V gene TRBV4-3; D ambiguous. Germline lookup yields CDR1 LGHNA and CDR2 YSLEER. V was shortened by 0 bases and J by 4 bases, with 10 bases between the two germline ends. The CDR3 consists of 15 residues. The CDR3 region is CASSQEASRNQPQHF. CDR3 DNA sequence: TGCGCCAGCAGCCAAGAGGCCAGCCGAAATCAGCCCCAGCATTTT.